A selection of T cell receptor beta chains follows, all from one sample in a study of cytomegalovirus exposure and HLA in healthy donors. Method: immunoSEQ multiplex PCR; TCRdb's copy keeps in-frame clones and lacks some. The sample carries some 160,000 clones, over 75% recorded once. Source material: PBMCs. These receptors all stem from a woman aged 50 to 60 in good health and CMV-seronegative. The CDR3 runs from the conserved cysteine through the conserved F or W. Each record gives: CDR3 protein, CDR3 DNA, V gene, J gene, clone size, D gene. A D gene is named only where the DNA matches it firmly. Expanded clones get a size class; other rows say once, few or many, or leave the size out.

CDR3: CASSQGASETQYF; DNA: TGTGCCAGTAGCCAGGGGGCTAGTGAGACCCAGTACTTC; V: TRBV19; J: TRBJ2-5; size: -; D: TRBD1
CDR3: CASSAGVEAFF; DNA: TGTGCCAGTAGTGCAGGGGTTGAAGCTTTCTTT; V: TRBV19; J: TRBJ1-1; size: once; D: -
CDR3: CSVGRWTSGKGEQYF; DNA: TGCAGCGTTGGGCGGTGGACTAGCGGGAAGGGGGAGCAGTACTTC; V: TRBV29-1; J: TRBJ2-7; size: -; D: TRBD2
CDR3: CASSRWTSNTGELFF; DNA: TGCGCCAGCAGCCGTTGGACTAGTAACACCGGGGAGCTGTTTTTT; V: TRBV5-1; J: TRBJ2-2; size: -; D: TRBD2
CDR3: CASSLVGEAGNTIYF; DNA: TGTGCCAGCAGCTTAGTGGGGGAGGCGGGAAACACCATATATTTT; V: TRBV7-2; J: TRBJ1-3; size: -; D: -
CDR3: CASRFKRAGETQYF; DNA: TGTGCAAGTCGCTTTAAGAGAGCAGGAGAGACCCAGTACTTC; V: TRBV12-2; J: TRBJ2-5; size: -; D: -
CDR3: CAWSQAPWEQYF; DNA: TGTGCCTGGAGTCAAGCCCCCTGGGAGCAGTACTTC; V: TRBV30; J: TRBJ2-5; size: once; D: -
CDR3: CASSFGGEKLFF; DNA: TGCGCCAGCAGCTTCGGGGGAGAAAAACTGTTTTTT; V: TRBV13; J: TRBJ1-4; size: -; D: -
CDR3: CASSLKDRGRVRDTIYF; DNA: TGTGCCAGCAGCTTAAAGGACAGGGGGCGCGTTCGAGACACCATATATTTT; V: TRBV7-9; J: TRBJ1-3; size: -; D: TRBD1
CDR3: CASSLGEGNWDEQFF; DNA: TGCGCCAGCAGCTTGGGGGAGGGGAACTGGGATGAGCAGTTCTTC; V: TRBV5-1; J: TRBJ2-1; size: -; D: TRBD2
CDR3: CASPPSYPTDTQYF; DNA: TGTGCCAGCCCGCCGAGCTACCCCACAGATACGCAGTATTTT; V: TRBV28; J: TRBJ2-3; size: once; D: -
CDR3: CASSLGFSGSSTDTQYF; DNA: TGTGCCAGCAGCTTAGGATTCTCAGGGTCTAGCACAGATACGCAGTATTTT; V: TRBV7-9; J: TRBJ2-3; size: -; D: -
CDR3: CASAALAGGLTDTQYF; DNA: TGTGCCAGCGCCGCACTAGCGGGGGGTCTCACAGATACGCAGTATTTT; V: TRBV18; J: TRBJ2-3; size: -; D: TRBD2
CDR3: CASSSGQDQTQYF; DNA: TGTGCCAGCAGCTCTGGACAGGATCAGACCCAGTACTTC; V: TRBV7-3; J: TRBJ2-5; size: -; D: TRBD1
CDR3: CASSLTGVGYEQYF; DNA: TGTGCCAGCAGTTTAACAGGGGTCGGCTACGAGCAGTACTTC; V: TRBV6-5; J: TRBJ2-7; size: -; D: TRBD1
CDR3: CAWSTRGVLGLGYTF; DNA: TGTGCCTGGAGTACCCGGGGGGTCCTGGGGTTAGGCTACACCTTC; V: TRBV30; J: TRBJ1-2; size: -; D: -
CDR3: CSAGGRGWAFF; DNA: TGCAGTGCTGGGGGGAGAGGTTGGGCTTTCTTT; V: TRBV20-1; J: TRBJ1-1; size: -; D: -
CDR3: CSVGTSGGTGTDTQYF; DNA: TGCAGCGTTGGGACTAGCGGGGGGACCGGCACAGATACGCAGTATTTT; V: TRBV29-1; J: TRBJ2-3; size: -; D: TRBD2